This T cell receptor (beta chain) is from a study of T cells in Graves' hyperthyroidism and ophthalmopathy. V trimming: 6 bases; J trimming: 3 bases; junction bases outside the gene matches: 6. This CDR3 spans 14 amino acids. There are many counts of this clonotype. TCR beta CDR3 regions were amplified from RNA transcripts. During a first-round RT-PCR of the TCR CDR3, the HTBI primer set was used. In TCRdb, the multiplex PCR reads were re-called with MiXCR into one record per CDR3 protein. The sample holds fewer than 300,000 distinct CDR3 sequences; about 25% are singletons and the top ten take about a quarter.

This receptor was identified in a man aged 35 to 55 with Graves' hyperthyroidism that later progressed to Graves' ophthalmopathy. This chain links TRBV12-3 or TRBV12-4 with TRBJ1-1, with 8 bases that match TRBD1. Sequenced material: blood. CDR3 loop: CASRPRDRHTEAFF. The CDR3 nucleotides read TGTGCCAGCAGACCCCGGGACAGGCACACTGAAGCTTTCTTT.